The 27 T cell receptor beta chains below come from one sample, sequenced in a study of blood T cell repertoires in COVID-19. Only in-frame clones appear in the TCRdb table, and some are missing; sequencing was by immunoSEQ multiplex PCR. The sample yields about 92,000 clones, 65% to 90% seen once. Sequenced: peripheral blood. Source of these receptors: a woman of 80 years or more with active or convalescent COVID-19.

The chain combines TRBV2 with TRBJ1-2; 7 bases fit TRBD1. The CDR3 consists of 15 residues. From germline, CDR1 is SNHLY and CDR2 FYNNEI. Trimming at V came to 5 bases and at J to 6 bases, leaving 12 bases not matched to a gene. This chain's CDR3 is CASSLLLGTVHGYTF. The CDR3 coding sequence is TGTGCCAGCAGTTTACTACTCGGGACAGTACATGGCTACACCTTC. Variable domain in full (rest from reference TRBV2 and TRBJ1-2): EPEVTQTPSHQVTQMGQEVILRCVPISNHLYFYWYRQILGQKVEFLVSFYNNEISEKSEIFDDQFSVERPDGSNFTLKIRSTKLEDSAMYFCASSLLLGTVHGYTFGSGTRLTVV.

The V gene is TRBV3-1 (or the pseudogene TRBV3-2), the J gene TRBJ2-2, with a weak D call TRBD1 (6 bases). The V gene's germline CDR1 is LGHDT and CDR2 YNNKEL (reference sequence). V shed 0 bases and J shed 4 bases, with 12 bases lying between them. The CDR3 covers 16 residues. The CDR3 DNA reads as TGTGCCAGCAGCCAAGAGACGGGACAACTCACCGGGGAGCTGTTTTTT. This gives the protein CASSQETGQLTGELFF.

This chain uses TRBV6-2 or TRBV6-3 with TRBJ2-3, with 11 bases lining up with TRBD2. The length of the CDR3 is 18 residues. Germline V lookup: CDR1 MNHEY, CDR2 SVGEGT. The V segment lost 5 bases and the J segment 4 bases; nucleotides outside the gene matches: 14. The CDR3 reads CASSHIIAGGPGADTQYF. The CDR3, as DNA: TGTGCCAGCAGTCACATCATAGCGGGGGGGCCTGGGGCAGATACGCAGTATTTT.

The rearrangement uses TRBV4-1 and TRBJ1-4; no reliable D call. Trimming took off 0 bases at V and 7 bases at J, with 12 bases between the two ends. The germline V gene has CDR1 MGHRA and CDR2 YSYEKL. The CDR3 extends over 15 amino acids. The CDR3 reads CASSQDPYDGEKLFF. The CDR3 DNA sequence: TGCGCCAGCAGCCAAGATCCCTATGATGGTGAAAAACTGTTTTTT.

The chain carries TRBV10-3 and TRBJ2-1, with 9 bases identical to TRBD2. This CDR3 region has 14 residues. CDR1 and CDR2 from the germline V gene are ENHRY and SYGVKD. Trimming removed 6 bases from V and 4 bases from J; junction bases left unmatched: 4. CDR3: CAIRVAGEYNEQFF. The CDR3, as DNA: TGTGCCATCAGAGTAGCGGGGGAATACAATGAGCAGTTCTTC.

This clone was counted a few times. The chain joins TRBV28 to TRBJ2-6; TRBD1 matches 7 bases. Germline CDR1 MDHEN, CDR2 SYDVKM. The V segment lost 6 bases and the J segment 0 bases; nucleotides outside the gene matches: 8. This CDR3 comprises 17 residues. CDR3 nucleotides: TGTGCCAGCAGACTCCGGGACAGACGCTCTGGGGCCAACGTCCTGACTTTC. Translated: CASRLRDRRSGANVLTF. Based on the CDR3 plus reference TRBV28 and TRBJ2-6, the full variable domain is DVKVTQSSRYLVKRTGEKVFLECVQDMDHENMFWYRQDPGLGLRLIYFSYDVKMKEKGDIPEGYSVSREKKERFSLILESASTNQTSMYLCASRLRDRRSGANVLTFGAGSRLTVL.

This rearrangement joins TRBV5-1 to TRBJ2-1; tentatively, D is TRBD1 (5 bases). The CDR3 has 15 residues. V was cut by 3 bases and J by 6 bases, with 16 bases left in between. Germline CDR1 and CDR2: SGHRS and YFSETQ. The CDR3 nucleotides are TGCGCCAGCAGCTGGGGCGCAGGTTCTAGCAATGAGCAGTTCTTC. It yields the protein CASSWGAGSSNEQFF.

The gene calls are TRBV7-9 and TRBJ2-2; TRBD2 might be the D (5 bases). Trimming stripped 0 bases from V and 2 bases from J, with 13 bases between. Germline-derived CDR1 and CDR2 are SEHNR and FQNEAQ (reference sequence). The CDR3 covers 17 residues. Written as DNA, the CDR3 is TGTGCCAGCAGCTTAGCACTTGGACTCGGAAACACCGGGGAGCTGTTTTTT. Its protein product is CASSLALGLGNTGELFF.

The chain is built from TRBV5-4 and TRBJ1-1; tentative D call: TRBD1 (6 bases). CDR3 length equals 15 residues. The ends were cut back, 5 bases at V and 4 bases at J, with 18 bases in the middle. In germline, CDR1 is SGHNT, CDR2 YYREEE (reference sequence). The CDR3 DNA sequence: TGTGCCAGCAGATACGGGGGCGGCGGGGGCACTGAAGCTTTCTTT. As protein: CASRYGGGGGTEAFF.

This clone has just one count. The chain recombines TRBV28 with TRBJ1-4; 11 bases map to TRBD1. This CDR3 has 18 residues. Trimming at V came to 6 bases and at J to 6 bases, leaving 15 bases not matched to a gene. Germline V gene lookup returns CDR1 MDHEN and CDR2 SYDVKM. The CDR3 DNA reads TGTGCCAGCAGCAAAAACCGGGACAGGGGGATGTTGGATGAAAAACTGTTTTTT. Encoded protein: CASSKNRDRGMLDEKLFF. The variable domain in full, with the rest retrieved from reference TRBV28 and TRBJ1-4, is DVKVTQSSRYLVKRTGEKVFLECVQDMDHENMFWYRQDPGLGLRLIYFSYDVKMKEKGDIPEGYSVSREKKERFSLILESASTNQTSMYLCASSKNRDRGMLDEKLFFGSGTQLSVL.

The chain carries TRBV5-6 and TRBJ1-1; D may be TRBD1 (5 bases). The V and J ends lost 2 bases and 1 base respectively, with 12 bases between them. Germline V CDR1 and CDR2: SGHDT, YYEEEE. This CDR3 region has 15 residues. The CDR3 is CASSFRVRRNTEAFF. DNA of the CDR3: TGTGCCAGCAGCTTCAGGGTTCGGCGGAACACTGAAGCTTTCTTT. Full variable domain (rest looked up from reference TRBV5-6 and TRBJ1-1): DAGVTQSPTHLIKTRGQQVTLRCSPKSGHDTVSWYQQALGQGPQFIFQYYEEEERQRGNFPDRFSGHQFPNYSSELNVNALLLGDSALYLCASSFRVRRNTEAFFGQGTRLTVV.

The rearrangement uses TRBV5-1 and TRBJ1-3; unclear D gene. The V end was cut by 4 bases, the J end by 0 bases, with 11 bases between. The length of the CDR3 is 15 residues. Germline V CDR1 and CDR2: SGHRS, YFSETQ. The CDR3 region has the DNA TGCGCCAGCAGCCACGATGGAGGCTCTGGAAACACCATATATTTT. Translated: CASSHDGGSGNTIYF.

The chain uses TRBV2 and TRBJ1-4, with unresolved D. The CDR3 has 13 amino acids. The V and J ends lost 6 bases and 4 bases respectively, with 9 bases between them. From germline, CDR1 is SNHLY and CDR2 FYNNEI. CDR3 residues: CASRIDFNEKLFF. Written as DNA, the CDR3 is TGTGCCAGCAGGATAGACTTTAATGAAAAACTGTTTTTT.

The CDR3, as DNA: TGTGCCAGTAGTGCACAGGAGTCCTATAGCAATCAGCCCCAGCATTTT. Its protein is CASSAQESYSNQPQHF. The chain links TRBV19 to TRBJ1-5; D is possibly TRBD1 (5 bases). CDR3 length equals 16 residues. Germline CDR1 is LNHDA and CDR2 is SQIVND (reference sequence). Trimming left V 5 bases short and J 0 bases short, with 14 bases between.

This rearrangement joins TRBV6-5 to TRBJ2-3, with D tentatively TRBD2 (7 bases). V was clipped by 8 bases and J by 7 bases, with 22 bases between them. Germline CDR1 MNHEY, CDR2 SVGAGI. The CDR3 length is 15 residues. The CDR3 sequence: CASRPRGGHSNTQYF. The CDR3 nucleotides read TGTGCCAGCCGACCTAGGGGGGGGCATAGTAATACGCAGTATTTT.

This chain connects TRBV9 to TRBJ2-1; D possibly corresponds to TRBD2 (5 bases). Germline V gene sequence: CDR1 SGDLS, CDR2 YYNGEE. V lost 0 bases, J lost 2 bases, and 12 bases lay in between. The CDR3 is made up of 16 amino acids. CDR3 DNA: TGTGCCAGCAGCGTAGTGGGTGGGCGGGCCTACAATGAGCAGTTCTTC. Its protein is CASSVVGGRAYNEQFF.

J is TRBJ1-1 and V is TRBV19; TRBD1 aligns across 8 bases. Germline CDR1 is LNHDA and CDR2 is SQIVND (reference sequence). There are 13 residues in the CDR3. Trimming removed 8 bases from V and 5 bases from J; junction bases left unmatched: 7. CDR3 DNA sequence: TGTGCCAGTGTGACAGGGGCAACGACTGAAGCTTTCTTT. It encodes CASVTGATTEAFF.

This chain connects TRBV21-1 to TRBJ2-5; the listed D gene, TRBD2, was not tested against the DNA. TRBV21-1 is designated a pseudogene. This CDR3 region has 17 residues. As DNA, the CDR3 is TGTCTAACCCAATTGAGGGGGGGCGGTAGAGTAGGAGAGACCCAGTACTTC. The encoded protein is CLTQLRGGGRVGETQYF.

This chain uses TRBV7-2 with TRBJ2-1, with 11 bases identical to TRBD2. The germline V gene encodes CDR1 SGHTA and CDR2 FQGNSA. The CDR3 is 17 amino acids. The ends lost 4 bases at V and 8 bases at J; junction bases unmatched: 13. The CDR3 DNA reads as TGTGCCAGCAGCTCAGCCCTCCCAATAGCGGGGGGGCATGAGCAGTTCTTC. Protein product: CASSSALPIAGGHEQFF.

The genes are TRBV24-1 and TRBJ1-5, with 9 bases that match TRBD1. The CDR3 runs 17 residues. Germline loops: CDR1 KGHDR, CDR2 SFDVKD. V shed 2 bases, J shed 4 bases, and the junction held 8 bases outside the gene matches. The chain's CDR3 is CATSDSPDRGPNQPQHF. The CDR3 bases are TGTGCCACCAGTGATTCTCCGGACAGGGGACCTAATCAGCCCCAGCATTTT.

This rearrangement joins TRBV6-5 to TRBJ1-5, with 7 positions matching TRBD1. Germline-derived CDR1 and CDR2 are MNHEY and SVGAGI. J was trimmed by 7 bases and V by 6 bases; bases with no gene match: 9. The CDR3 contains 14 residues. The CDR3 DNA is TGTGCCAGCAGCCCCGGACAGGTTGGACAGCCCCAGCATTTT. Its translation: CASSPGQVGQPQHF.

The CDR3 sequence is CASSSLPGQVHNEQFF. CDR3 sequence (DNA): TGTGCCAGCAGCTCCTTGCCGGGACAGGTACACAATGAGCAGTTCTTC. The rearrangement uses TRBV7-9 and TRBJ2-1; 8 nucleotides match TRBD1. This CDR3 has 16 residues. Trimming cost V 4 bases and J 5 bases; bases outside gene matches: 10. CDR1 is SEHNR, CDR2 FQNEAQ, per germline (reference sequence).

The chain combines TRBV7-9 with TRBJ1-1; 7 bases align to TRBD1. The CDR3 consists of 19 residues. Germline trimming cut 1 base from V and 0 bases from J; bases unmatched to any gene: 14. The germline V gene has CDR1 SEHNR and CDR2 FQNEAQ (reference sequence). This CDR3 is CASSLGRLTGPKMNTEAFF. Here the CDR3 DNA reads TGTGCCAGCAGCTTAGGACGTCTGACAGGGCCGAAAATGAACACTGAAGCTTTCTTT. The full variable domain, completed using reference TRBV7-9 and TRBJ1-1, is DTGVSQNPRHKITKRGQNVTFRCDPISEHNRLYWYRQTLGQGPEFLTYFQNEAQLEKSRLLSDRFSAERPKGSFSTLEIQRTEQGDSAMYLCASSLGRLTGPKMNTEAFFGQGTRLTVV.

The chain carries TRBV18 and TRBJ1-2, with 7 bases fitting TRBD1. From germline, CDR1 is KGHSH and CDR2 LQKENI. The CDR3 runs to 16 residues. The ends lost 3 bases at V and 8 bases at J; junction bases unmatched: 15. CDR3 loop: CASSPSSLDRVEGYTF. Here the CDR3 DNA reads TGTGCCAGCTCACCTTCGTCTCTAGACAGGGTAGAGGGCTACACCTTC.

The rearrangement joins TRBV7-9 to TRBJ1-2, with TRBD1 matching over 7 bases. This CDR3 region has 14 residues. V shed 4 bases and J 8 bases; nucleotides not matched to a gene: 10. Germline loops: CDR1 SEHNR, CDR2 FQNEAQ (reference sequence). CDR3 in amino acids: CASSSTDRAPGYTF. CDR3 coding DNA: TGTGCCAGCAGCTCGACTGACAGGGCTCCCGGCTACACCTTC.

In its sample, this clone was seen a few times. The J gene is TRBJ2-1, the V gene TRBV18, with 14 bases identical to TRBD2. J lost 4 bases, V lost 0 bases, and 5 bases had no gene match. The CDR3 loop spans 18 amino acids. Germline loops: CDR1 KGHSH, CDR2 LQKENI. The CDR3 region is CASSPPGLAGAGYNEQFF. The CDR3 DNA follows: TGTGCCAGCTCACCACCGGGACTAGCGGGAGCAGGGTACAATGAGCAGTTCTTC.

The chain uses TRBV4-3 and TRBJ1-4; the D gene is possibly TRBD1 (6 bases). CDR1 and CDR2 (germline): LGHNA, YSLEER. The CDR3 runs to 17 residues. V dropped 1 base and J dropped 5 bases, with 17 bases sitting between them. The DNA of the CDR3 is TGCGCCAGCAGCCAAGCGTTTGTGACAGGCGAGAATGAAAAACTGTTTTTT. This codes for CASSQAFVTGENEKLFF.